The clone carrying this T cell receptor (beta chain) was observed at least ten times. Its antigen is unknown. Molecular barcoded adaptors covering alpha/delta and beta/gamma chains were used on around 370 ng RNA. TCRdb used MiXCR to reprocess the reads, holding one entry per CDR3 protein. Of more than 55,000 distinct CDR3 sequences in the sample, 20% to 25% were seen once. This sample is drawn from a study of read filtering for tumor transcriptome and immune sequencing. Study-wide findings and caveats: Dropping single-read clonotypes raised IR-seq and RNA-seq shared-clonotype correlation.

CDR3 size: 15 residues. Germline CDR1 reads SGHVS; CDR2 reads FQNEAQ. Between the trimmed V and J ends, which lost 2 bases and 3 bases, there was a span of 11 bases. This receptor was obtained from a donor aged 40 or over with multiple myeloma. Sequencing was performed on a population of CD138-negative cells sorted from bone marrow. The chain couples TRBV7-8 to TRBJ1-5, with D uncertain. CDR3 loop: CASSLSGDLNQPQHF. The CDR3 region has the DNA TGTGCCAGCAGCTTATCCGGTGACCTCAATCAGCCCCAGCATTTT. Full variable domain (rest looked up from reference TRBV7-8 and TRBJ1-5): GAGVSQSPRYKVAKRGQDVALRCDPISGHVSLFWYQQALGQGPEFLTYFQNEAQLDKSGLPSDRFFAERPEGSVSTLKIQRTQQEDSAVYLCASSLSGDLNQPQHFGDGTRLSIL.